The 20 T cell receptor beta chains listed next were all sequenced from one sample in a study of monozygotic twins with inflammatory bowel disease. TCRdb processed the 5' RACE reads again and assigns one entry to each CDR3 protein, with no DNA. Recorded for this sample: over 110,000 distinct CDR3 sequences. Material: blood. These receptors originate from a human donor with ulcerative colitis or Crohn's disease, or a healthy co-twin of an affected twin (not recorded which).

V and J are TRBV9 and TRBJ2-7. Germline lookup yields CDR1 SGDLS and CDR2 YYNGEE. This CDR3 spans 15 amino acids. CDR3 protein: CASSVESGTSYEQYF.

V gene TRBV12-3 or TRBV12-4 combines with J gene TRBJ2-3. This CDR3 has 16 residues. CDR3 residues: CASSPTTALGTDTQYF.

V gene TRBV6-2 or TRBV6-3 combines with J gene TRBJ2-5; TCRdb reports TRBD1, a call that lacks DNA to check it against. Germline values: CDR1 MNHEY, CDR2 SVGEGT. The CDR3 contains 14 residues. CDR3 amino acids: CASSYPDRLETQYF.

J is TRBJ1-1 and V is TRBV19; TCRdb proposes TRBD1, but this gene call is untestable without DNA. Germline CDR1 is LNHDA and CDR2 is SQIVND (reference sequence). The CDR3 consists of 12 residues. The CDR3: CASSIGVREAFF.

The chain carries TRBV6-2 or TRBV6-3 and TRBJ1-1; the D gene TCRdb calls, TRBD1, cannot be checked with no DNA. The CDR3 extends over 13 amino acids. Germline CDR1 and CDR2: MNHEY and SVGEGT. The CDR3 region is CASSYGTGTEAFF.

This chain joins TRBV5-1 and TRBJ2-3; TCRdb's D call, TRBD1, is unchecked because there is no DNA. The CDR3 spans 15 residues. The V gene's germline CDR1 is SGHRS and CDR2 YFSETQ. The CDR3 here is CASSLDGGRTDTQYF.

The chain has TRBV20-1 and TRBJ2-5. CDR1 and CDR2 from the germline V gene are DFQATT and SNEGSKA (reference sequence). CDR3 length: 15 amino acids. CDR3 protein: CSAREKGSIQETQYF.

The rearrangement links TRBV5-1 to TRBJ2-7; TCRdb indicates TRBD2, and absent DNA this call remains unverified. This CDR3 spans 18 amino acids. CDR1 is SGHRS and CDR2 is YFSETQ in the germline V gene. This chain's CDR3 is CASSSGTSGGTDRYEQYF. Filled out from reference TRBV5-1 and TRBJ2-7, the complete variable domain reads KAGVTQTPRYLIKTRGQQVTLSCSPISGHRSVSWYQQTPGQGLQFLFEYFSETQRNKGNFPGRFSGRQFSNSRSEMNVSTLELGDSALYLCASSSGTSGGTDRYEQYFGPGTRLTVT.

V is TRBV12-3 or TRBV12-4 and J is TRBJ2-5; TCRdb reports TRBD1, a call that lacks DNA to check it against. The CDR3 is 15 amino acids. The CDR3: CASSRGTGGGETQYF.

The chain joins TRBV5-1 to TRBJ2-2; TCRdb reports TRBD1, a call that lacks DNA to check it against. This CDR3 contains 15 residues. Germline CDR1 reads SGHRS; CDR2 reads YFSETQ. CDR3 region: CASSEGQGGTGELFF. The full variable domain, its missing parts supplied by reference TRBV5-1 and TRBJ2-2, is KAGVTQTPRYLIKTRGQQVTLSCSPISGHRSVSWYQQTPGQGLQFLFEYFSETQRNKGNFPGRFSGRQFSNSRSEMNVSTLELGDSALYLCASSEGQGGTGELFFGEGSRLTVL.

The chain uses TRBV5-5 and TRBJ2-2. CDR3 length: 14 amino acids. Germline values: CDR1 SGHKS, CDR2 YYEKEE (reference sequence). The CDR3 is CASLGLVDTGELFF.

This rearrangement joins TRBV4-2 to TRBJ2-3. The CDR3 runs 17 residues. In germline, CDR1 is LGHNA, CDR2 YNFKEQ. The CDR3: CASSQDLRLVATDTQYF.

The V call is TRBV7-2, the J call TRBJ2-7; absent DNA, TCRdb's TRBD1 call cannot be checked. Germline CDR1 and CDR2: SGHTA and FQGNSA. The CDR3 extends over 15 amino acids. CDR3 in amino acids: CASSSRQGTLYEQYF.

The gene calls are TRBV5-1 and TRBJ2-3; the TRBD2 assignment by TCRdb is unverifiable without DNA. The CDR3 loop spans 15 amino acids. The germline V gene has CDR1 SGHRS and CDR2 YFSETQ. CDR3 sequence reads: CVSSLRGGVTDTQYF.

The chain has TRBV4-1 and TRBJ2-7; TCRdb's D gene call, TRBD2, goes unchecked for lack of DNA. The length of the CDR3 is 15 residues. Looked up from germline, CDR1 is MGHRA and CDR2 is YSYEKL. Here the CDR3 reads CASSQDGLSSYEQYF.

The chain employs TRBV5-1 and TRBJ2-1. The germline CDR1 and CDR2 sequences are SGHRS and YFSETQ. The CDR3 has 13 residues. The CDR3 spells CASSLFPSDKQFF.

V is TRBV6-2 or TRBV6-3 and J is TRBJ2-7; as DNA is missing, the TRBD1 call by TCRdb cannot be tested. Germline values: CDR1 MNHEY, CDR2 SVGEGT. The CDR3 is 15 residues long. The CDR3 sequence is CASKSRQGVIYEQYF.

This chain uses TRBV7-2 with TRBJ1-5; TCRdb's D call, TRBD1, is unchecked because there is no DNA. From germline, CDR1 is SGHTA and CDR2 FQGNSA. CDR3 size: 16 residues. CDR3 sequence reads: CASSLVSARVNQPQHF.

The V gene is TRBV5-1, the J gene TRBJ2-5; TCRdb names TRBD2, which stays unverified in the absence of DNA. The CDR3 covers 16 residues. CDR1 SGHRS and CDR2 YFSETQ come from the germline V gene. The CDR3 reads CASSFRLAGGQETQYF.

This chain links TRBV7-9 with TRBJ2-5; TCRdb's D call, TRBD2, is unchecked because there is no DNA. The germline V gene encodes CDR1 SEHNR and CDR2 FQNEAQ (reference sequence). The CDR3 consists of 15 residues. The CDR3 here is CASSLGSLDGETQYF.